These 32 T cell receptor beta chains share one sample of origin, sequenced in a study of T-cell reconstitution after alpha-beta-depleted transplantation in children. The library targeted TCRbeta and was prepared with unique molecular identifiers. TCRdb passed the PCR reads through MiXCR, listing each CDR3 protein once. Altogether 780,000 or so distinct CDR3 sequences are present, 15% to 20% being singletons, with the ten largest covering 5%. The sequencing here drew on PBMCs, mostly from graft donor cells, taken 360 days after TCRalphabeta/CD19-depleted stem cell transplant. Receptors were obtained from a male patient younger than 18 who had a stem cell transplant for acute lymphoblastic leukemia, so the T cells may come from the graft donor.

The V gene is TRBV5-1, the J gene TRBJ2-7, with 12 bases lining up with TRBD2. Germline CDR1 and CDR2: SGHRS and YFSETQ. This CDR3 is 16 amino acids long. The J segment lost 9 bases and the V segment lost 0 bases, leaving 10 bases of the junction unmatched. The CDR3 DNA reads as TGCGCCAGCAGCTTGGTACTAGCGGGAGGCCCGACCGGGCAGTACTTC. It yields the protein CASSLVLAGGPTGQYF.

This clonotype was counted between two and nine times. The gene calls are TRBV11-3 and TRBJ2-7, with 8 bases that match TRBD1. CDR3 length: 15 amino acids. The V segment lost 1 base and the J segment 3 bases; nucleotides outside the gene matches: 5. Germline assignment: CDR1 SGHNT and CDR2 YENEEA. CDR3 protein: CASSLASGTGYEQYF. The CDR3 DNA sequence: TGTGCCAGCAGCTTAGCCTCTGGGACAGGCTACGAGCAGTACTTC. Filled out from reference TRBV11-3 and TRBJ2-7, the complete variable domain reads EAGVVQSPRYKIIEKKQPVAFWCNPISGHNTLYWYLQNLGQGPELLIRYENEEAVDDSQLPKDRFSAERLKGVDSTLKIQPAELGDSAVYLCASSLASGTGYEQYFGPGTRLTVT.

The CDR3 coding sequence is TGCGCCAGCAGCAGGGGGACAGGGGGCTTGGAGACCCAGTACTTC. Protein sequence: CASSRGTGGLETQYF. The gene calls are TRBV5-1 and TRBJ2-5; 12 bases are a match to TRBD1. CDR1 and CDR2 from the germline V gene are SGHRS and YFSETQ. With 4 bases clipped from V and 5 bases from J, the junction kept 6 bases outside the gene matches. This CDR3 has 15 amino acids.

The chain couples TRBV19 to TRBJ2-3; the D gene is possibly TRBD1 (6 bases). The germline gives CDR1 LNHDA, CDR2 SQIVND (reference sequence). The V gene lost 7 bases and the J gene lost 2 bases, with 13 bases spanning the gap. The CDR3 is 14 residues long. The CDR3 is CASKGQLNTDTQYF. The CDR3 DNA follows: TGTGCCAGTAAAGGACAGTTGAACACAGATACGCAGTATTTT.

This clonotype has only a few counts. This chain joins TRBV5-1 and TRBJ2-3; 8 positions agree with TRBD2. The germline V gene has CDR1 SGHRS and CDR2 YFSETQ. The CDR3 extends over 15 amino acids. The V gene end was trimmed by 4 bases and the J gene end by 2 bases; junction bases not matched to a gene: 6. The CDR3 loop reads CASSRLAPFTDTQYF. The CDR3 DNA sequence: TGCGCCAGCAGCCGACTAGCGCCTTTCACAGATACGCAGTATTTT.

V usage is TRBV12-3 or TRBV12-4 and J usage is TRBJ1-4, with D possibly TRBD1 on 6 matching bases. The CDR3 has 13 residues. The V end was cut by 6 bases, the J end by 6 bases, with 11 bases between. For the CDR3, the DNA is TGTGCCAGCAGCCCCGGGACATATGAAAAACTGTTTTTT. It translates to CASSPGTYEKLFF.

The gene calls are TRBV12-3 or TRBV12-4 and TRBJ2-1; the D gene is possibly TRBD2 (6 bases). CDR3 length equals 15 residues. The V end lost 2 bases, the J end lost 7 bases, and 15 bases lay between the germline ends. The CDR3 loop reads CASSLFGGRGNEQFF. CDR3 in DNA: TGTGCCAGCAGTTTATTCGGGGGTCGAGGTAATGAGCAGTTCTTC.

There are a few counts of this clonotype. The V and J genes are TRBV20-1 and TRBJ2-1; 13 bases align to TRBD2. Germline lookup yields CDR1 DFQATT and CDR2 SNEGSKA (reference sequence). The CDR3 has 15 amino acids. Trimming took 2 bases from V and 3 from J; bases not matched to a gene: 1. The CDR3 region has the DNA TGCAGTGCTAGAAGACTAGCGGGAGGCTACAATGAGCAGTTCTTC. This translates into CSARRLAGGYNEQFF.

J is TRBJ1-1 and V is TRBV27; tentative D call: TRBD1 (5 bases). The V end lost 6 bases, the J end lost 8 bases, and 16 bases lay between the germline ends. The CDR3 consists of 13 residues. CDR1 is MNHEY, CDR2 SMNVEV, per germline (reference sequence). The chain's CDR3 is CASSRAGLMEAFF. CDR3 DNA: TGTGCCAGCAGCCGTGCGGGACTTATGGAAGCTTTCTTT.

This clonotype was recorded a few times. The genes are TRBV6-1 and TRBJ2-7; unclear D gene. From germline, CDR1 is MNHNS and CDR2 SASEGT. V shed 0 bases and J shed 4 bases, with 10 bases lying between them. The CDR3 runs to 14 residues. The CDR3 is CASSEATTPYEQYF. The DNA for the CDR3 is TGTGCCAGCAGTGAAGCTACTACCCCGTACGAGCAGTACTTC.

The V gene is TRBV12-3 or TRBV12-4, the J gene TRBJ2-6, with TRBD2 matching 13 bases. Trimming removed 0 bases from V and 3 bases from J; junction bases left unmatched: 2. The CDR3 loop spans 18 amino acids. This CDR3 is CASSLARTSGSGANVLTF. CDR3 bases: TGTGCCAGCAGTTTAGCCAGGACTAGCGGGAGTGGGGCCAACGTCCTGACTTTC.

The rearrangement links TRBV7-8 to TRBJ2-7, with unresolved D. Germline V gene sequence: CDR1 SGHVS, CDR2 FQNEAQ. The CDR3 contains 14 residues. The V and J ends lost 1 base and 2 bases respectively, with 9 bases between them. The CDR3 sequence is CASSLVDGAYEQYF. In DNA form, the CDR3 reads TGTGCCAGCAGCTTAGTGGATGGGGCCTACGAGCAGTACTTC. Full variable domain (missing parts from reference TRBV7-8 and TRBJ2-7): GAGVSQSPRYKVAKRGQDVALRCDPISGHVSLFWYQQALGQGPEFLTYFQNEAQLDKSGLPSDRFFAERPEGSVSTLKIQRTQQEDSAVYLCASSLVDGAYEQYFGPGTRLTVT.

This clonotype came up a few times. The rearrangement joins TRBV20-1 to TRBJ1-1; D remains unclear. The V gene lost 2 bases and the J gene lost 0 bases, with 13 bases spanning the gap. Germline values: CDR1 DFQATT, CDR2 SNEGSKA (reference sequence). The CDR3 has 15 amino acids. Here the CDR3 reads CSARFQDGLNTEAFF. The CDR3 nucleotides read TGCAGTGCTAGATTCCAGGACGGACTGAACACTGAAGCTTTCTTT.

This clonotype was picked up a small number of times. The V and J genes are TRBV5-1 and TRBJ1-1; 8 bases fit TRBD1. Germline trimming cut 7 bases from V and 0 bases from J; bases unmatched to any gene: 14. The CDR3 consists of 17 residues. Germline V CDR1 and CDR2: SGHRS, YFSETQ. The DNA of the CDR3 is TGCGCCAGCTCCCTTCAGGGGGCCGTATTCGTGAACACTGAAGCTTTCTTT. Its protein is CASSLQGAVFVNTEAFF. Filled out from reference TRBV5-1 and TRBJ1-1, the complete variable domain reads KAGVTQTPRYLIKTRGQQVTLSCSPISGHRSVSWYQQTPGQGLQFLFEYFSETQRNKGNFPGRFSGRQFSNSRSEMNVSTLELGDSALYLCASSLQGAVFVNTEAFFGQGTRLTVV.

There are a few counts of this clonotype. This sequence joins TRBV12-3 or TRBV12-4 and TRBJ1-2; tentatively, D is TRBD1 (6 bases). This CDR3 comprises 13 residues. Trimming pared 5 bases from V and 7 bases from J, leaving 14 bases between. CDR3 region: CASSVQGSSGYTF. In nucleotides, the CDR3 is TGTGCCAGCAGTGTCCAGGGGAGTAGTGGCTACACCTTC.

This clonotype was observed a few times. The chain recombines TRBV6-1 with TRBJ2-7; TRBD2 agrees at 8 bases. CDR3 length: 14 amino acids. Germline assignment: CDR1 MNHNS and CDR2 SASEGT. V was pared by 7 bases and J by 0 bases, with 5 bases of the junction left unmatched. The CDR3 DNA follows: TGTGCCAGCAAGGCGGGAGGTATCTCCTACGAGCAGTACTTC. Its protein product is CASKAGGISYEQYF.

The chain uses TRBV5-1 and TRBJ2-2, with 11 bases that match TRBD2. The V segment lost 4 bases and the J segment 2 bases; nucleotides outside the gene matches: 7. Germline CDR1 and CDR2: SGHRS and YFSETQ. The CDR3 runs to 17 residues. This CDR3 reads CASSGRTSGFNTGELFF. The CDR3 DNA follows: TGCGCCAGCAGCGGAAGGACTAGCGGGTTTAACACCGGGGAGCTGTTTTTT.

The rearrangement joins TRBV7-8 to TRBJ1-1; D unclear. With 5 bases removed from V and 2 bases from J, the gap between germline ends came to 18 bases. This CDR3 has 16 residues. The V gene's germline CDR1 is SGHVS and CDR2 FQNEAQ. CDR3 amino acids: CASSRSEGTLNTEAFF. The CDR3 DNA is TGTGCCAGCAGCCGTTCGGAAGGAACCCTAAACACTGAAGCTTTCTTT.

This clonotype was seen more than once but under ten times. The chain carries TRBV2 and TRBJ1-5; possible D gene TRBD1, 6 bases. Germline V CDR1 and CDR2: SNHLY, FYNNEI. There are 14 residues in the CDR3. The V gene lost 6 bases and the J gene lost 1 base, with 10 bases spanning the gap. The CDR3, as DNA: TGTGCCAGCAGGTGGGGGGGCAGCAATCAGCCCCAGCATTTT. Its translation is CASRWGGSNQPQHF.

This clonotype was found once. The CDR3 sequence: CASSIAMGYTQYF. The CDR3, as DNA: TGTGCCAGTAGTATAGCCATGGGTTACACGCAGTATTTT. The chain is built from TRBV19 and TRBJ2-3; D gene ambiguous. Germline-derived CDR1 and CDR2 are LNHDA and SQIVND (reference sequence). V was cut by 1 base and J by 9 bases, with 11 bases left in between. The length of the CDR3 is 13 residues.

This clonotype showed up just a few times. CDR3 sequence (DNA): TGCGCCAGCAGCCAAGCTGCTAGCGGTATATCCTACAATGAGCAGTTCTTC. This sequence encodes CASSQAASGISYNEQFF. This sequence joins TRBV4-1 and TRBJ2-1; 7 positions match TRBD2. There are 17 residues in the CDR3. Trimming took 1 base from V and 1 from J; bases not matched to a gene: 7. Germline CDR1 is MGHRA and CDR2 is YSYEKL.

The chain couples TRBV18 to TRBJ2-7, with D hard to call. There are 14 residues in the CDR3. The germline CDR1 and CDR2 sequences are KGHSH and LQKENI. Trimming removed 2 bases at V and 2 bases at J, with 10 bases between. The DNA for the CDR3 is TGTGCCAGCTCACCAGAGCTTGGGACCTACGAGCAGTACTTC. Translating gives CASSPELGTYEQYF.

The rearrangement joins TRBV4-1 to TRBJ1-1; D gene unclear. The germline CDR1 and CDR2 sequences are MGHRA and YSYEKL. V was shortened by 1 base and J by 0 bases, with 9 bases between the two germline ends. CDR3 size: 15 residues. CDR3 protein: CASSQGHPMNTEAFF. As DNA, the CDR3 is TGCGCCAGCAGCCAAGGACACCCCATGAACACTGAAGCTTTCTTT.

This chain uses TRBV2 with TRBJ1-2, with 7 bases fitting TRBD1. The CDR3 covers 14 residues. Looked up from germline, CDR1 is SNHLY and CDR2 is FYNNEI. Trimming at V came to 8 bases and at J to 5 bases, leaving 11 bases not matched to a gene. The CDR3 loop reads CASVRQGIGYGYTF. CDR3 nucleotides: TGTGCCAGCGTTCGACAGGGTATTGGATATGGCTACACCTTC.

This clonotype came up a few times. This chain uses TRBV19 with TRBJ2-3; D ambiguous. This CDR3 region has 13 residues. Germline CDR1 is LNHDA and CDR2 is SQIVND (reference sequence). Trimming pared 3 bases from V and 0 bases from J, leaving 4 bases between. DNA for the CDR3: TGTGCCAGTAGTATGCTGAGCACAGATACGCAGTATTTT. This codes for CASSMLSTDTQYF.

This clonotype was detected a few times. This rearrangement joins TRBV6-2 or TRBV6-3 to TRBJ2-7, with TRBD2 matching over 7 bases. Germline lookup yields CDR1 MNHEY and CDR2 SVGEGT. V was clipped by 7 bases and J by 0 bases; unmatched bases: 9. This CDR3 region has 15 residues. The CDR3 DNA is TGTGCCAGCAACACGGGGGGAGCGAGCTCCTACGAGCAGTACTTC. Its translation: CASNTGGASSYEQYF.

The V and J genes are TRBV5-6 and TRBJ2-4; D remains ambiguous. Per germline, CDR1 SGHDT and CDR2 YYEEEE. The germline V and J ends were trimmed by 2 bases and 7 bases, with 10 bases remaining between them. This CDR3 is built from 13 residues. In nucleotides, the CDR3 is TGTGCCAGCAGCTTAAGCTACTTCAACATTCAGTACTTC. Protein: CASSLSYFNIQYF.

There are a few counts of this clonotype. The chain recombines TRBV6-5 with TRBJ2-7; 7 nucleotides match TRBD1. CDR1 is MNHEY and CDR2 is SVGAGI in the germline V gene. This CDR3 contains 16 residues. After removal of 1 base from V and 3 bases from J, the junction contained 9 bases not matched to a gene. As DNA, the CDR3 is TGTGCCAGCAGTTACTTATCGACAGGGCCCAGCTACGAGCAGTACTTC. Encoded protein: CASSYLSTGPSYEQYF.

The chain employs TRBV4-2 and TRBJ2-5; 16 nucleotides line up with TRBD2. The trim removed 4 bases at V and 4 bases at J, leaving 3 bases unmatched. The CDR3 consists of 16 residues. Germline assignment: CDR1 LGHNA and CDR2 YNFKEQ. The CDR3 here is CASSPGTSGRGETQYF. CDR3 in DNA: TGTGCCAGCAGCCCCGGGACTAGCGGGAGGGGAGAGACCCAGTACTTC.

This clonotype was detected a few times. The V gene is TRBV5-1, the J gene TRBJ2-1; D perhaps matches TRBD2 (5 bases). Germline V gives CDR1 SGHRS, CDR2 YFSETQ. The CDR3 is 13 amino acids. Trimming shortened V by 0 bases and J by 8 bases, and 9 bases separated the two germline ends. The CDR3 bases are TGCGCCAGCAGCTTGGGGAGTAGCGATGAGCAGTTCTTC. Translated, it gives CASSLGSSDEQFF.

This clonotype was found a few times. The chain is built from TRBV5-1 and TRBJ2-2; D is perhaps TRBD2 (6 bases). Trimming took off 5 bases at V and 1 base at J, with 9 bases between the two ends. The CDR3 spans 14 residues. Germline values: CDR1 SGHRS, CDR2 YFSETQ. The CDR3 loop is CASRASENTGELFF. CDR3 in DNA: TGCGCCAGCAGGGCTAGCGAGAACACCGGGGAGCTGTTTTTT.

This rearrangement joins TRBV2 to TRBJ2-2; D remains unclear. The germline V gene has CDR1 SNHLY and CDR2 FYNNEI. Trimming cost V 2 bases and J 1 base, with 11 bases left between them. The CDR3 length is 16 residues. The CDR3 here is CASSESARLNTGELFF. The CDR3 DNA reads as TGTGCCAGCAGTGAATCGGCCCGTCTGAACACCGGGGAGCTGTTTTTT.